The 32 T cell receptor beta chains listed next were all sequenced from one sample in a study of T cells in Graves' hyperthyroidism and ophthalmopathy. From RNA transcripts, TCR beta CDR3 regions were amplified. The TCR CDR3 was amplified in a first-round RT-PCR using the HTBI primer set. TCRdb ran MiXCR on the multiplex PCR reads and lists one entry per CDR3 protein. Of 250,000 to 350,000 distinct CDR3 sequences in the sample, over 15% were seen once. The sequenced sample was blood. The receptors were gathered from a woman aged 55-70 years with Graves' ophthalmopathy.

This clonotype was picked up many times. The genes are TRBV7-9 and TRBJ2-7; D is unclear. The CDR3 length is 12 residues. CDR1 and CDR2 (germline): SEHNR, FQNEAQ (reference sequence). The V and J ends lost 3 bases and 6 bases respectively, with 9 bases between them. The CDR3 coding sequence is TGTGCCAGCAGCTTCCCGGTAACCGAGCAGTACTTC. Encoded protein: CASSFPVTEQYF. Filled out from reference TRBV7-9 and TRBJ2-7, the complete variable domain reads DTGVSQNPRHKITKRGQNVTFRCDPISEHNRLYWYRQTLGQGPEFLTYFQNEAQLEKSRLLSDRFSAERPKGSFSTLEIQRTEQGDSAMYLCASSFPVTEQYFGPGTRLTVT.

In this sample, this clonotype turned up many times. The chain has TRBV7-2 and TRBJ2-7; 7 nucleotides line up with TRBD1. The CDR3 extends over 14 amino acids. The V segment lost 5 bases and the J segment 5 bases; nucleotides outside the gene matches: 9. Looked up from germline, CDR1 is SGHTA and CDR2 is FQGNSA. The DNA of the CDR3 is TGTGCCAGCAGCCCGCCCCGACAGGGCCACGAGCAGTACTTC. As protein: CASSPPRQGHEQYF.

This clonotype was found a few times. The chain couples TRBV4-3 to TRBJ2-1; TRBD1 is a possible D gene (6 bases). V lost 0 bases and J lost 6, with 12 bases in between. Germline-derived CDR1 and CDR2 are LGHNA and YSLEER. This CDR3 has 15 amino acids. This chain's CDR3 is CASSQEYRVLNEQFF. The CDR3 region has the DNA TGCGCCAGCAGCCAAGAATACAGGGTGCTCAATGAGCAGTTCTTC.

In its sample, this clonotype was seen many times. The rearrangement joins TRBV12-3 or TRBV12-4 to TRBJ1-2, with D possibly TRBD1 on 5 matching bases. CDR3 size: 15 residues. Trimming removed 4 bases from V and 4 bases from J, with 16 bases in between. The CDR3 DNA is TGTGCCAGCAGTTCCTGGGACCGCTTTGGCTATGGCTACACCTTC. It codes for CASSSWDRFGYGYTF.

The CDR3 coding sequence is TGTGCCAGCAGTATTGGGAGGGGCTCCTCTCGCCACAATGAGCAGTTCTTC. Encoded protein: CASSIGRGSSRHNEQFF. This chain uses TRBV12-3 or TRBV12-4 with TRBJ2-1, with 7 bases aligning to TRBD2. This CDR3 comprises 17 residues. Trimming cost V 5 bases and J 5 bases; bases outside gene matches: 15.

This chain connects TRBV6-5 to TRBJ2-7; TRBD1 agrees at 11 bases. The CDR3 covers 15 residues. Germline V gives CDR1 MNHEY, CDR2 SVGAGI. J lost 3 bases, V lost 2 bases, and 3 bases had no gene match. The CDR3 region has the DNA TGTGCCAGCAGTTACGCGGGGACAGGGGGCTACGAGCAGTACTTC. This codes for CASSYAGTGGYEQYF.

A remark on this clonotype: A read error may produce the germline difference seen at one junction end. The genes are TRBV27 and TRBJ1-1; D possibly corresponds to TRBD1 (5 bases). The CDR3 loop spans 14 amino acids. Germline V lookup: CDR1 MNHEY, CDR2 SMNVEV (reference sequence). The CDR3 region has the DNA TGTGCCAGCAGTTTACGGGGGTTGGGTACTGGAGCTTTCTTT. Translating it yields CASSLRGLGTGAFF.

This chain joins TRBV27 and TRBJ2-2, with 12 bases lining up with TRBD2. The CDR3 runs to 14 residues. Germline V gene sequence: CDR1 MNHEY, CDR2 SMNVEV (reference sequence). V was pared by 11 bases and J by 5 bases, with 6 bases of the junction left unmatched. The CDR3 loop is CAAGLAGLTGELFF. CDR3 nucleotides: TGTGCCGCCGGACTAGCGGGGCTAACCGGGGAGCTGTTTTTT.

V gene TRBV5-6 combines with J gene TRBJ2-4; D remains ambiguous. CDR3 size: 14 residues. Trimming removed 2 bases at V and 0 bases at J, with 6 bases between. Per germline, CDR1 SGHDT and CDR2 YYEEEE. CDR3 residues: CASSLSVAKNIQYF. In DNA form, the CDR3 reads TGTGCCAGCAGCTTATCGGTAGCCAAAAACATTCAGTACTTC.

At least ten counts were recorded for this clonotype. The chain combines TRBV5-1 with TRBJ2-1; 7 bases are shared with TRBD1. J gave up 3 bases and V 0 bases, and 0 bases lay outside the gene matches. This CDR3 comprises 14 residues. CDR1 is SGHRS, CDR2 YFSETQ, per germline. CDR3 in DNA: TGCGCCAGCAGCTTGGGACAGGGCTACAATGAGCAGTTCTTC. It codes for CASSLGQGYNEQFF.

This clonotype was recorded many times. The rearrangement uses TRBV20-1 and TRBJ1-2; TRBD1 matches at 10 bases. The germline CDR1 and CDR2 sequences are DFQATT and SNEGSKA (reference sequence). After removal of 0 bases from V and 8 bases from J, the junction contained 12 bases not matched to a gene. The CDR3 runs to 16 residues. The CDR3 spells CSAREWEDRGSWGYTF. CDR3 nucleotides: TGCAGTGCTAGAGAATGGGAGGACAGGGGGTCTTGGGGCTACACCTTC.

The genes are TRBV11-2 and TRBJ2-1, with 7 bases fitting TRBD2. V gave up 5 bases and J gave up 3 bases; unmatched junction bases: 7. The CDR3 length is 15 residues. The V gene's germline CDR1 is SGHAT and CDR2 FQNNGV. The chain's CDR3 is CASSQALAVYNEQFF. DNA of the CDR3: TGTGCCAGCAGCCAAGCCCTAGCGGTCTACAATGAGCAGTTCTTC.

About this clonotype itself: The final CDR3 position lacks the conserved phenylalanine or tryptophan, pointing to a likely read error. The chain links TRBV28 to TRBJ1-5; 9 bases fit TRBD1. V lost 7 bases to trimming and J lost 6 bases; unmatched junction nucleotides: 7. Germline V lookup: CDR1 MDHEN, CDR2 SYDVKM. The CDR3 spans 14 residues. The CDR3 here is CASKLTGGFQPQHL. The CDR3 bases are TGTGCCAGCAAGCTGACAGGGGGTTTTCAGCCCCAGCATCTT.

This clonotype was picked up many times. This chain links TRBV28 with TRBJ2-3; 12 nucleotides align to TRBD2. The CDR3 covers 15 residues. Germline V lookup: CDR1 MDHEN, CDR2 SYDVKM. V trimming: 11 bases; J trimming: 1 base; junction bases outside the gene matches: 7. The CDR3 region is CAAQLAGGRTDTQYF. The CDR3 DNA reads TGTGCCGCCCAACTAGCGGGAGGACGCACAGATACGCAGTATTTT.

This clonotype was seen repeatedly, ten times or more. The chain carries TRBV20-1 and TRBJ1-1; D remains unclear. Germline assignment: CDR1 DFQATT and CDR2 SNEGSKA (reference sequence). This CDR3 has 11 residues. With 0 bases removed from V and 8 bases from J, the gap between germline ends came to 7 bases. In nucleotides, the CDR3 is TGCAGTGCTAGAGATTCTCTGGAAGCTTTCTTT. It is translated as CSARDSLEAFF.

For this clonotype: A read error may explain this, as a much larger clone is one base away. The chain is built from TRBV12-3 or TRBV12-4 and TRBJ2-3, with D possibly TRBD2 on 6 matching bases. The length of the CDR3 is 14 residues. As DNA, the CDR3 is TGTGCCAGCGGTACTCGGACTAACACAGGTACGCAGTATTTT. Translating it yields CASGTRTNTGTQYF.

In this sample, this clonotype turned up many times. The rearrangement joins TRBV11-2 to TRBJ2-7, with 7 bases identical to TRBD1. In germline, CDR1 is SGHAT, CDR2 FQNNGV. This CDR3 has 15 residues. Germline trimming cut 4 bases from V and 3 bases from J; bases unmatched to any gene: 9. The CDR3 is CASSYRDSGYYEQYF. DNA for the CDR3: TGTGCCAGCAGCTACCGGGACAGTGGCTACTACGAGCAGTACTTC.

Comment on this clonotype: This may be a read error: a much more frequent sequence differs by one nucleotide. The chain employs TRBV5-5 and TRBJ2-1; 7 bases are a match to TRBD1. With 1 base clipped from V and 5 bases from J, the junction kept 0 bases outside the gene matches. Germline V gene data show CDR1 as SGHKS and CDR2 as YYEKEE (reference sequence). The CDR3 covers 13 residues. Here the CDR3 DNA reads TGTGCCAGCAGCTTGACAGGGGACAATGAGCAGTTCTTC. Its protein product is CASSLTGDNEQFF.

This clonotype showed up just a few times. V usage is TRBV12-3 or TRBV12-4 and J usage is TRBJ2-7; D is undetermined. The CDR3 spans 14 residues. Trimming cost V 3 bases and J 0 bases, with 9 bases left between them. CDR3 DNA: TGTGCCAGCAGTTTGAACCTTGTCTCCTACGAGCAGTACTTC. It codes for CASSLNLVSYEQYF.

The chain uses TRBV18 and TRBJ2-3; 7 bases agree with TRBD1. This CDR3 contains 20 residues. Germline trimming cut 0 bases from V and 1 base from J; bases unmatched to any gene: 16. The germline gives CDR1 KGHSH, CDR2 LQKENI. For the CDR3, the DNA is TGTGCCAGCTCACCACCTACCGGAGCTGACAGGGAGAGTGGCACAGATACGCAGTATTTT. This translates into CASSPPTGADRESGTDTQYF.

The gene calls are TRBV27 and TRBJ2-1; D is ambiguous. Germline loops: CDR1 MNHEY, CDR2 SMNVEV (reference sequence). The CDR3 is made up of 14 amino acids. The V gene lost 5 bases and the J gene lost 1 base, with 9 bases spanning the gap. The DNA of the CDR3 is TGTGCCAGCAGTCCCAAGAAGTCCTACAATGAGCAGTTCTTC. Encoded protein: CASSPKKSYNEQFF.

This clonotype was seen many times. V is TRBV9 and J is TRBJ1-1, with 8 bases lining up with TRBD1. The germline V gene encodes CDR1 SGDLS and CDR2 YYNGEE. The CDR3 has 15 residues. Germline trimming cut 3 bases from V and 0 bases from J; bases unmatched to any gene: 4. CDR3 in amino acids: CASSGGTGLNTEAFF. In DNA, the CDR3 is TGTGCCAGCAGCGGGGGGACAGGTTTGAACACTGAAGCTTTCTTT.

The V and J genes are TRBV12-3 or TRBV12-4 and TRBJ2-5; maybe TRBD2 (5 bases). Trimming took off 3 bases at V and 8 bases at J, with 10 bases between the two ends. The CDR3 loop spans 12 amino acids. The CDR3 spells CASSLSGSTQYF. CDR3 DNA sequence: TGTGCCAGCAGTTTGTCGGGGAGCACCCAGTACTTC.

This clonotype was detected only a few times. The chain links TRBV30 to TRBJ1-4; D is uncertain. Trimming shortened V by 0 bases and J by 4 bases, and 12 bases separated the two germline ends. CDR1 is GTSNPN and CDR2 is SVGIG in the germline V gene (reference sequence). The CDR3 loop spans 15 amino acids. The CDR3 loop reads CAWSVRRTYNEKLFF. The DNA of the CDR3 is TGTGCCTGGAGTGTACGCCGGACCTATAATGAAAAACTGTTTTTT.

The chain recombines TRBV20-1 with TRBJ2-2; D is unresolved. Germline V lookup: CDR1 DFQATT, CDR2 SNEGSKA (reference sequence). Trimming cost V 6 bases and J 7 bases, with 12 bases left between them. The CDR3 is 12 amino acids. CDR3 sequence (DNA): TGCAGTGCCCGAACTGTCCGCGGGGAGCTGTTTTTT. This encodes CSARTVRGELFF.

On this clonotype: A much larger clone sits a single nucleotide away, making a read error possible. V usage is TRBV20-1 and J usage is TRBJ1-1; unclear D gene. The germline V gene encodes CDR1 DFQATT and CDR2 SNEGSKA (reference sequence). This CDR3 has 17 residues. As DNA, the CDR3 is TGCAGTGCTAGACCACATCCGGGCCTTCGGTTGAACGCTGAAGCTTTCTTT. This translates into CSARPHPGLRLNAEAFF.

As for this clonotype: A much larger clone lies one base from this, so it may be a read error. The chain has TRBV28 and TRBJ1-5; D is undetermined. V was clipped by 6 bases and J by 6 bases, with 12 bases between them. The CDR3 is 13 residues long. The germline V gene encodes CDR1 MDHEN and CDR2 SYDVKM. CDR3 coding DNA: TGTGCCAGCAGATGGACCTTTGGTCAGCCCCAGCATTTT. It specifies CASRWTFGQPQHF.

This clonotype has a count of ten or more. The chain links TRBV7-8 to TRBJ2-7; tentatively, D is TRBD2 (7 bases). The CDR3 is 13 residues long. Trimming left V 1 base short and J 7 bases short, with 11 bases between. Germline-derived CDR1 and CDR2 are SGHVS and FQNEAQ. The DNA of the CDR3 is TGTGCCAGCAGCTTAGTGGGAGGGGGAGAGCAGTACTTC. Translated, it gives CASSLVGGGEQYF.

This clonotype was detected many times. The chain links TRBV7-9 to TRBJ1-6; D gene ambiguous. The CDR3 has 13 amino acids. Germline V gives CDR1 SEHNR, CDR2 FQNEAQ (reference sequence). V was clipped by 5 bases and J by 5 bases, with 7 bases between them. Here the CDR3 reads CASSRINNSPLHF. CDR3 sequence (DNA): TGTGCCAGCAGCCGGATTAATAATTCACCCCTCCACTTT.

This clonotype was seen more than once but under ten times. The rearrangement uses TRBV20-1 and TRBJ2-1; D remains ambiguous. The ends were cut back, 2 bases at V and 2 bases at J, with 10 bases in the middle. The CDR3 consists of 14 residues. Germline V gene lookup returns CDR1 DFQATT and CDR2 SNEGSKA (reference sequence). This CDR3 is CSARSGNAYNEQFF. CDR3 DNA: TGCAGTGCTAGATCCGGAAATGCCTACAATGAGCAGTTCTTC.

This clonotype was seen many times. The CDR3 here is CASSLQRDYNEQFF. For the CDR3, the DNA is TGTGCCAGCAGCTTGCAGCGGGACTACAATGAGCAGTTCTTC. J is TRBJ2-1 and V is TRBV11-2, with TRBD2 matching over 7 bases. The CDR3 consists of 14 residues. V dropped 3 bases and J dropped 3; count of bases not matched to a gene: 2. Germline V lookup: CDR1 SGHAT, CDR2 FQNNGV.

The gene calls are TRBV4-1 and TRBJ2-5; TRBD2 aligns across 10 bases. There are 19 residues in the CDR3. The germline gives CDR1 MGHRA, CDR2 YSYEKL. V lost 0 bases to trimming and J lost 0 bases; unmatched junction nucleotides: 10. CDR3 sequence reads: CASSQEFSGTSDYQETQYF. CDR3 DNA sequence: TGCGCCAGCAGCCAAGAATTTTCCGGGACTAGCGATTACCAAGAGACCCAGTACTTC.